One T cell receptor beta chain is described in this entry. TCRdb's copy holds only in-frame clones and misses some; the assay was immunoSEQ multiplex PCR. The table lists about 280,000 clones, about 91% of them singletons. V shed 2 bases and J 8 bases; nucleotides not matched to a gene: 8. The germline CDR1 and CDR2 sequences are LGHNA and YSLEER. CDR3 length: 16 amino acids. This entry belongs to a study of blood T cell repertoires in COVID-19. As for the study in general: From T cells, B-cell-depleted T cells, or PBMCs came the material, which was cDNA or gDNA.

The specimen sequenced was PBMCs or T cells enriched from blood (not recorded which). The sequence derives from a man aged 35 to 55 who had been exposed to COVID-19. The chain employs TRBV4-3 and TRBJ1-3, with 11 bases that match TRBD1. This CDR3 is CASSQHQGDRGYTIYF. In DNA, the CDR3 is TGCGCCAGCAGCCAACACCAGGGGGACAGGGGGTACACCATATATTTT.